Following are 20 T cell receptor beta chains from one sample sequenced in a study of T cell responses to AZD1222 COVID-19 vaccine. Some clones are missing from TCRdb's copy, which holds only in-frame ones; the method was immunoSEQ multiplex PCR. The sample has 130,000 or so clones, about nine tenths seen once. The sequenced sample was peripheral blood, obtained on day 0 of AZD1222 vaccination. The receptors originated from an adult in good health.

The sample holds one count of this clone. This chain uses TRBV15 with TRBJ2-7; 8 nucleotides align to TRBD1. Germline V gives CDR1 LNHNV, CDR2 YYDKDF (reference sequence). With V trimmed by 1 base and J by 2 bases, 1 base remained unmatched. The CDR3 is 14 amino acids. The CDR3 here is CATSRGDRTYEQYF. The DNA for the CDR3 is TGTGCCACCAGCAGAGGGGACAGGACCTACGAGCAGTACTTC.

The chain links TRBV19 to TRBJ1-1, with D perhaps TRBD1 (5 bases). Germline V CDR1 and CDR2: LNHDA, SQIVND (reference sequence). V lost 5 bases to trimming and J lost 5 bases, with 18 bases between them. CDR3 length: 15 residues. CDR3 protein: CASSVFRVGETEAFF. CDR3 DNA sequence: TGTGCCAGTAGTGTCTTCAGGGTGGGAGAGACTGAAGCTTTCTTT. The variable domain in full, completed from reference TRBV19 and TRBJ1-1, reads DGGITQSPKYLFRKEGQNVTLSCEQNLNHDAMYWYRQDPGQGLRLIYYSQIVNDFQKGDIAEGYSVSREKKESFPLTVTSAQKNPTAFYLCASSVFRVGETEAFFGQGTRLTVV.

The chain joins TRBV3-1 (or the pseudogene TRBV3-2) to TRBJ1-2, with TRBD1 as a possible D gene (6 bases). Trimming removed 4 bases at V and 6 bases at J, with 12 bases between. Per germline, CDR1 LGHDT and CDR2 YNNKEL (reference sequence). This CDR3 comprises 13 residues. The CDR3 DNA reads TGTGCCAGCAGCCCGACAGGAGATGATGGCTACACCTTC. Translated: CASSPTGDDGYTF.

This chain uses TRBV9 with TRBJ2-4; D is possibly TRBD1 (6 bases). The CDR3 has 19 residues. V was pared by 0 bases and J by 1 base, with 20 bases between. CDR1 is SGDLS and CDR2 is YYNGEE in the germline V gene. The CDR3 here is CASSVAPPESGVAKNIQYF. The CDR3 coding sequence is TGTGCCAGCAGCGTAGCGCCCCCCGAGTCAGGGGTTGCCAAAAACATTCAGTACTTC.

This clone was seen more than once but under ten times. J is TRBJ2-1 and V is TRBV7-3; D perhaps matches TRBD1 (5 bases). The CDR3 is 16 residues long. V was cut by 2 bases and J by 8 bases, with 19 bases left in between. Germline CDR1 SGHTA, CDR2 FQGTGA. CDR3 loop: CASSLEYRSGPDEQFF. The CDR3 DNA is TGTGCCAGCAGCTTAGAATATAGGTCAGGGCCGGATGAGCAGTTCTTC.

This clone appeared once. The J gene is TRBJ1-1, the V gene TRBV5-1; D is unresolved. The germline CDR1 and CDR2 sequences are SGHRS and YFSETQ. Trimming removed 1 base from V and 2 bases from J, with 6 bases in between. This CDR3 comprises 13 residues. CDR3 sequence: CASSLNENTEAFF. For the CDR3, the DNA is TGCGCCAGCAGCTTGAACGAAAACACTGAAGCTTTCTTT.

This clone was counted only a few times. The chain carries TRBV11-1 and TRBJ2-3; D possibly corresponds to TRBD1 (6 bases). V lost 6 bases, J lost 0 bases, and 13 bases lay in between. Germline-derived CDR1 and CDR2 are SGHAT and FQDESV (reference sequence). The CDR3 covers 15 residues. The CDR3 DNA is TGTGCCAGCAGTTCCCGGACAGTTAGCACAGATACGCAGTATTTT. It specifies CASSSRTVSTDTQYF.

The rearrangement uses TRBV11-2 and TRBJ2-7; the D call may be TRBD1 or TRBD2 (6 bases each). V lost 5 bases and J lost 2, with 13 bases in between. The germline V gene has CDR1 SGHAT and CDR2 FQNNGV. The CDR3 runs 14 residues. The CDR3: CASSNVGGTYEQYF. In nucleotides, the CDR3 is TGTGCCAGCAGCAATGTCGGGGGCACCTACGAGCAGTACTTC. Using reference TRBV11-2 and TRBJ2-7 for the parts outside the CDR3, the full variable domain is EAGVAQSPRYKIIEKRQSVAFWCNPISGHATLYWYQQILGQGPKLLIQFQNNGVVDDSQLPKDRFSAERLKGVDSTLKIQPAKLEDSAVYLCASSNVGGTYEQYFGPGTRLTVT.

This rearrangement joins TRBV6-5 to TRBJ1-1, with TRBD1 matching 10 bases. This CDR3 spans 14 amino acids. With 6 bases clipped from V and 5 bases from J, the junction kept 6 bases outside the gene matches. CDR1 is MNHEY and CDR2 is SVGAGI in the germline V gene. The CDR3 nucleotides are TGTGCCAGCAGGGCCGGGACAGGGGTGACTGAAGCTTTCTTT. Its translation is CASRAGTGVTEAFF.

The CDR3 is CASSYSGEKLFF. DNA for the CDR3: TGTGCCAGCAGTTACTCGGGTGAAAAACTGTTTTTT. This chain connects TRBV6-2 or TRBV6-3 to TRBJ1-4, with D uncertain. Germline CDR1 reads MNHEY; CDR2 reads SVGEGT. Trimming removed 0 bases from V and 7 bases from J, with 3 bases in between. The CDR3 sequence is 12 residues long.

This clone was picked up a small number of times. J is TRBJ1-2 and V is TRBV30, with D hard to call. This CDR3 region has 15 residues. Germline CDR1 GTSNPN, CDR2 SVGIG (reference sequence). The germline V and J ends were trimmed by 0 bases and 3 bases, with 14 bases remaining between them. Here the CDR3 DNA reads TGTGCCTGGAGTGTACTACCGGGAGCCTACTATGGCTACACCTTC. Translated, it gives CAWSVLPGAYYGYTF.

There are a few counts of this clone. The chain joins TRBV6-1 to TRBJ2-7; D not certain. Germline V lookup: CDR1 MNHNS, CDR2 SASEGT. V was cut by 1 base and J by 2 bases, with 9 bases left in between. The CDR3 loop spans 14 amino acids. The CDR3 bases are TGTGCCAGCAGTGAAGGGCACCTTACCTACGAGCAGTACTTC. It is translated as CASSEGHLTYEQYF.

This chain connects TRBV7-9 to TRBJ2-2; perhaps TRBD1 as D (5 bases). The germline CDR1 and CDR2 sequences are SEHNR and FQNEAQ (reference sequence). This CDR3 contains 16 residues. V was pared by 0 bases and J by 1 base, with 9 bases between. CDR3 in amino acids: CASSLARQLNTGELFF. CDR3 nucleotide sequence: TGTGCCAGCAGCTTAGCTCGACAGCTGAACACCGGGGAGCTGTTTTTT.

The rearrangement links TRBV2 to TRBJ1-1; no definite D call. There are 16 residues in the CDR3. Germline assignment: CDR1 SNHLY and CDR2 FYNNEI. Trimming left V 7 bases short and J 1 base short, with 19 bases between. This CDR3 reads CASTNPTGRGNTEAFF. CDR3 nucleotides: TGTGCCAGCACCAACCCCACCGGACGCGGGAACACTGAAGCTTTCTTT.

The chain recombines TRBV6-4 with TRBJ1-6; 9 bases align to TRBD1. The CDR3 runs to 14 residues. Germline V gene sequence: CDR1 MRHNA, CDR2 SNTAGT. V lost 3 bases, J lost 10 bases, and 4 bases stayed unmatched. CDR3: CASSEGQGSSPLHF. CDR3 DNA: TGTGCCAGCAGTGAGGGACAGGGTAGCTCACCCCTCCACTTT.

The gene calls are TRBV6-1 and TRBJ2-7; 10 positions match TRBD1. Per germline, CDR1 MNHNS and CDR2 SASEGT. Trimming removed 3 bases from V and 5 bases from J; junction bases left unmatched: 10. The CDR3 is made up of 16 amino acids. The CDR3, as DNA: TGTGCCAGCAGTGACACCTGGGACAGGGGATCGGACGAGCAGTACTTC. This gives the protein CASSDTWDRGSDEQYF.

The chain uses TRBV5-1 and TRBJ1-1, with D perhaps matching TRBD1 (5 bases). V lost 4 bases to trimming and J lost 3 bases, with 10 bases between them. The CDR3 totals 13 residues. The germline V gene encodes CDR1 SGHRS and CDR2 YFSETQ. CDR3 in amino acids: CASSRDRYTEAFF. In nucleotides, the CDR3 is TGCGCCAGCAGCCGAGACAGATACACTGAAGCTTTCTTT. Using reference TRBV5-1 and TRBJ1-1 for the parts outside the CDR3, the full variable domain is KAGVTQTPRYLIKTRGQQVTLSCSPISGHRSVSWYQQTPGQGLQFLFEYFSETQRNKGNFPGRFSGRQFSNSRSEMNVSTLELGDSALYLCASSRDRYTEAFFGQGTRLTVV.

This sequence joins TRBV15 and TRBJ2-4; 10 nucleotides align to TRBD1. CDR3 length: 14 amino acids. The V gene end was trimmed by 4 bases and the J gene end by 5 bases; junction bases not matched to a gene: 2. Germline V gene data show CDR1 as LNHNV and CDR2 as YYDKDF (reference sequence). The CDR3 DNA reads as TGTGCCACCAGCACCGGGACAGGGGAAAACATTCAGTACTTC. This encodes CATSTGTGENIQYF.

J is TRBJ2-7 and V is TRBV9; 9 bases align to TRBD1. Germline-derived CDR1 and CDR2 are SGDLS and YYNGEE. Germline trimming cut 0 bases from V and 3 bases from J; bases unmatched to any gene: 7. This CDR3 has 16 amino acids. As DNA, the CDR3 is TGTGCCAGCAGCGTAGCTGAGGGACAGGGTATCTACGAGCAGTACTTC. Protein product: CASSVAEGQGIYEQYF.

The rearrangement joins TRBV19 to TRBJ1-2, with a possible D match to TRBD1 (5 bases). This CDR3 is built from 18 residues. Trimming left V 0 bases short and J 4 bases short, with 21 bases between. Germline V gene lookup returns CDR1 LNHDA and CDR2 SQIVND (reference sequence). This CDR3 reads CASSIDLLVEGRIYGYTF. The CDR3 nucleotides are TGTGCCAGTAGTATAGATCTCCTTGTCGAGGGGCGAATCTATGGCTACACCTTC.